This T cell receptor (beta chain) is from a study of cytomegalovirus exposure and HLA in healthy donors. Study conclusions and caveats: With further analysis later on, most CMV-associated TCR beta chains appeared HLA-restricted. HLA-A and HLA-B allele assignments for most subjects were reportedly predicted accurately using TCR beta sequences.

About this clone itself: Its antigen is undetermined.

The V gene end was trimmed by 5 bases and the J gene end by 4 bases; junction bases not matched to a gene: 11. There are 18 residues in the CDR3. The germline gives CDR1 SGHTA, CDR2 FQGTGA. The primer mix had 60 Vbeta and 13 Jbeta primers. Here immunoSEQ multiplex PCR was the method, and the copy in TCRdb shows in-frame clones only, minus some. The repertoire has under 200,000 clones, 82% of them found once; the top ten carry roughly 1.6%. The receptor comes from a girl between 10 and 17 years old in good health and CMV-seropositive. Sequencing was done on a sample of PBMCs. J is TRBJ2-2 and V is TRBV7-3; 12 bases align to TRBD2. This CDR3 reads CASSVLAGGPLSTGELFF. The CDR3 bases are TGTGCCAGCAGCGTGCTAGCGGGAGGGCCCCTGAGCACCGGGGAGCTGTTTTTT.